Listed here are 3 T cell receptor beta chains from one sample, sequenced in a study of CD8 T cells in ankylosing spondylitis. Overall study results and limits: Made up of under 10 highly homologous variants, a TCR beta motif appeared characteristic of ankylosing spondylitis blood.

Which antigens these TCRs recognize remains unknown. Each CDR3 protein is one row after TCRdb ran MiXCR on the 5' RACE reads. Of over 400,000 distinct CDR3 sequences listed, 20% to 30% are singletons. The specimen was blood, either unsorted or a sorted T cell fraction (not recorded which). The source of these receptors is a male donor with ankylosing spondylitis.

The V gene is TRBV12-3 or TRBV12-4, the J gene TRBJ1-1; D call uncertain. Trimming shortened V by 5 bases and J by 4 bases, and 14 bases separated the two germline ends. The CDR3 has 14 residues. This CDR3 reads CASSPLGWGTEAFF. The CDR3 DNA is TGTGCCAGCAGTCCCCTAGGCTGGGGCACTGAAGCTTTCTTT.

This clonotype has a handful of counts. The chain recombines TRBV7-9 with TRBJ2-4; D call uncertain. CDR1 SEHNR and CDR2 FQNEAQ come from the germline V gene (reference sequence). The CDR3 contains 16 residues. Trimming took off 2 bases at V and 0 bases at J, with 11 bases between the two ends. For the CDR3, the DNA is TGTGCCAGCAGCTTAATCGGTGCGATAGCCAAAAACATTCAGTACTTC. Protein product: CASSLIGAIAKNIQYF.

A few counts support this clonotype. The CDR3, as DNA: TGTGCCAGCAACCTGTGGCTAGCGGCACACACAGATACGCAGTATTTT. Its protein product is CASNLWLAAHTDTQYF. This chain links TRBV7-9 with TRBJ2-3; 7 nucleotides agree with TRBD2. This CDR3 comprises 16 residues. After removal of 7 bases from V and 2 bases from J, the junction contained 12 bases not matched to a gene. In germline, CDR1 is SEHNR, CDR2 FQNEAQ (reference sequence).